Reported below is one T cell receptor beta chain. These data come from a study of blood T cell repertoires in COVID-19. The overall study: The cDNA or gDNA used as material had been derived from T cells, B-cell-depleted T cells, or PBMCs.

V was trimmed by 2 bases and J by 8 bases, leaving 12 bases between them. There are 13 residues in the CDR3. Germline V gives CDR1 SGHTA, CDR2 FQGNSA. TCRdb keeps only in-frame clones here, not all; method: immunoSEQ multiplex PCR. The sample includes hundreds of thousands of clones, roughly 80% seen only once; the top ten take about 5%. This TCR was recovered from a man in his forties who had been exposed to COVID-19. The J gene is TRBJ1-1, the V gene TRBV7-2; a possible D gene is TRBD1 (5 bases). Specimen: PBMCs or T cells enriched from blood (not recorded which). CDR3 sequence reads: CASSLLRGKEAFF. DNA of the CDR3: TGTGCCAGCAGCTTATTGCGGGGGAAAGAAGCTTTCTTT.